Following are 26 T cell receptor beta chains from one sample sequenced in a study of cytomegalovirus exposure and HLA in healthy donors. It was with 60 Vbeta and 13 Jbeta primers that the PCR ran. Method: immunoSEQ multiplex PCR; TCRdb's copy keeps in-frame clones and lacks some. The sample shows just under 150,000 clones, roughly 80% of them seen only once. Material for sequencing was PBMCs. The receptors were gathered from a woman aged 25 to 39 in good health and CMV-seronegative.

This chain links TRBV30 with TRBJ1-3; maybe TRBD1 (6 bases). Germline V lookup: CDR1 GTSNPN, CDR2 SVGIG (reference sequence). CDR3 length equals 16 residues. Trimming took off 0 bases at V and 9 bases at J, with 21 bases between the two ends. CDR3 protein: CAWSVFSFRQVATIYF. CDR3 in DNA: TGTGCCTGGAGTGTATTTAGTTTTCGACAGGTCGCCACCATATATTTT.

The V call is TRBV18, the J call TRBJ1-1; a possible D gene is TRBD1 (6 bases). This CDR3 contains 14 residues. Germline V gives CDR1 KGHSH, CDR2 LQKENI. Trimming pared 3 bases from V and 7 bases from J, leaving 15 bases between. Here the CDR3 DNA reads TGTGCCAGCTCACCCGATCAACAGGGTAGTGAAGCTTTCTTT. Its translation: CASSPDQQGSEAFF.

The chain joins TRBV2 to TRBJ2-5, with 10 bases matching TRBD2. CDR3 length equals 14 residues. V was pared by 5 bases and J by 3 bases, with 3 bases of the junction left unmatched. CDR1 is SNHLY and CDR2 is FYNNEI in the germline V gene. As DNA, the CDR3 is TGTGCCAGCAGTAAAACTAGCGGGAAAGAGACCCAGTACTTC. This encodes CASSKTSGKETQYF.

The chain employs TRBV15 and TRBJ1-2; the match to TRBD1 covers 8 bases. Trimming removed 0 bases from V and 6 bases from J; junction bases left unmatched: 3. The CDR3 loop spans 14 amino acids. Germline values: CDR1 LNHNV, CDR2 YYDKDF (reference sequence). CDR3 residues: CATSRERTGNGYTF. For the CDR3, the DNA is TGTGCCACCAGCAGAGAGAGGACAGGGAATGGCTACACCTTC.

The genes are TRBV2 and TRBJ2-7; D is unresolved. V shed 8 bases and J shed 7 bases, with 9 bases lying between them. Germline CDR1 is SNHLY and CDR2 is FYNNEI. CDR3 length: 10 amino acids. CDR3 bases: TGTGCCAGCCAGTATCTTGAGCAGTACTTC. Protein product: CASQYLEQYF.

The V and J genes are TRBV25-1 and TRBJ1-3; D ambiguous. Trimming took off 6 bases at V and 5 bases at J, with 5 bases between the two ends. This CDR3 comprises 11 residues. Germline loops: CDR1 MGHDK, CDR2 SYGVNS. The CDR3 coding sequence is TGTGCCAGCAGCCCTAGAAACACCATATATTTT. Protein: CASSPRNTIYF.

The V call is TRBV7-9, the J call TRBJ2-1; TRBD1 is a possible D gene (6 bases). Trimming left V 6 bases short and J 0 bases short, with 24 bases between. This CDR3 spans 19 amino acids. From germline, CDR1 is SEHNR and CDR2 FQNEAQ (reference sequence). The CDR3: CASSSTDSTRGSSYNEQFF. CDR3 coding DNA: TGTGCCAGCAGTTCAACGGACAGTACGAGGGGGAGCTCCTACAATGAGCAGTTCTTC.

The V gene is TRBV5-6, the J gene TRBJ2-7; the match to TRBD1 covers 8 bases. Germline CDR1 and CDR2: SGHDT and YYEEEE. This CDR3 comprises 13 residues. V lost 2 bases, J lost 5 bases, and 3 bases stayed unmatched. The CDR3 nucleotides are TGTGCCAGCAGCTTTGGGACAGGCAACGAGCAGTACTTC. Translated: CASSFGTGNEQYF.

This clone appeared a few times. This chain joins TRBV10-3 and TRBJ2-7, with D tentatively TRBD1 (5 bases). Trimming stripped 2 bases from V and 5 bases from J, with 13 bases between. From germline, CDR1 is ENHRY and CDR2 SYGVKD. This CDR3 is built from 14 residues. CDR3 sequence reads: CAISEQGPLDEQYF. The CDR3 bases are TGTGCCATCAGTGAGCAGGGCCCGCTGGACGAGCAGTACTTC.

The genes are TRBV7-2 and TRBJ2-7; 9 bases are shared with TRBD1. CDR1 is SGHTA, CDR2 FQGNSA, per germline. Germline trimming cut 4 bases from V and 3 bases from J; bases unmatched to any gene: 7. The CDR3 length is 15 residues. CDR3: CASSSEMDRGYEQYF. DNA for the CDR3: TGTGCCAGCAGCTCAGAAATGGACAGGGGCTACGAGCAGTACTTC.

J is TRBJ1-6 and V is TRBV10-3, with D possibly matching TRBD1 (6 bases). V dropped 5 bases and J dropped 13 bases, with 18 bases sitting between them. Germline CDR1 is ENHRY and CDR2 is SYGVKD. The CDR3 runs to 14 residues. CDR3 sequence (DNA): TGTGCCATCAGTAAACTCGGGGGGCCGGTCCCCCTCCACTTT. It encodes CAISKLGGPVPLHF.

There are a few counts of this clone. In nucleotides, the CDR3 is TGTGCCGTACAGGGGATTAGGGATACGCAGTATTTT. Its translation is CAVQGIRDTQYF. This chain joins TRBV5-4 and TRBJ2-3, with 7 bases aligning to TRBD1. Trimming took 10 bases from V and 6 from J; bases not matched to a gene: 8. CDR1 SGHNT and CDR2 YYREEE come from the germline V gene (reference sequence). The CDR3 is 12 amino acids.

This sequence joins TRBV2 and TRBJ2-7; no firm D call. Germline assignment: CDR1 SNHLY and CDR2 FYNNEI. The V gene lost 2 bases and the J gene lost 3 bases, with 11 bases spanning the gap. The CDR3 totals 14 residues. The CDR3, as DNA: TGTGCCAGCAGTGAACCCCGGCTAGACTACGAGCAGTACTTC. Translating it yields CASSEPRLDYEQYF.

The V call is TRBV5-1, the J call TRBJ2-2; 11 bases match TRBD1. This CDR3 has 15 amino acids. Germline V lookup: CDR1 SGHRS, CDR2 YFSETQ. Germline trimming cut 4 bases from V and 6 bases from J; bases unmatched to any gene: 5. CDR3 DNA sequence: TGCGCCAGCAGCCCACCGGGACAGGGGGCCGGGGAGCTGTTTTTT. It codes for CASSPPGQGAGELFF.

The CDR3 region is CASSYAGQYNSPLHF. Written as DNA, the CDR3 is TGTGCCAGCAGTTACGCCGGACAGTATAATTCACCCCTCCACTTT. The chain has TRBV6-6 and TRBJ1-6; D is possibly TRBD1 (6 bases). V lost 2 bases to trimming and J lost 4 bases, with 9 bases between them. This CDR3 spans 15 amino acids. CDR1 and CDR2 from the germline V gene are MNHNY and SVGAGI (reference sequence).

The chain is built from TRBV10-3 and TRBJ1-4; D remains unclear. Germline V gene lookup returns CDR1 ENHRY and CDR2 SYGVKD. V dropped 4 bases and J dropped 4 bases, with 10 bases sitting between them. The CDR3 has 14 residues. The CDR3 sequence is CAISAGGNNEKLFF. CDR3 sequence (DNA): TGTGCCATCAGTGCGGGAGGAAATAATGAAAAACTGTTTTTT.

This chain connects TRBV7-2 to TRBJ1-4; 7 bases map to TRBD1. V trimming: 5 bases; J trimming: 2 bases; junction bases outside the gene matches: 8. This CDR3 comprises 16 residues. Germline V gene sequence: CDR1 SGHTA, CDR2 FQGNSA. The CDR3: CASSRQGGGTNEKLFF. The CDR3 bases are TGTGCCAGCAGCCGACAGGGTGGAGGCACTAATGAAAAACTGTTTTTT.

This clone was seen once. The chain uses TRBV7-9 and TRBJ2-1, with D perhaps matching TRBD1 (6 bases). CDR1 SEHNR and CDR2 FQNEAQ come from the germline V gene (reference sequence). V dropped 5 bases and J dropped 8 bases, with 13 bases sitting between them. This CDR3 region has 13 residues. The CDR3 sequence: CASSDYRVYEQFF. CDR3 coding DNA: TGTGCCAGCAGCGACTACAGGGTTTATGAGCAGTTCTTC.

This rearrangement joins TRBV10-2 to TRBJ1-5; TRBD1 agrees at 9 bases. Germline V CDR1 and CDR2: WSHSY, SAAADI. Unmatched junction bases numbered 13, after V lost 8 bases and J lost 8 bases. This CDR3 spans 15 amino acids. The chain's CDR3 is CASGIRRDRAEPQHF. The CDR3 coding sequence is TGCGCCAGCGGCATTCGGAGGGACAGGGCGGAGCCCCAGCATTTT.

The chain carries TRBV5-4 and TRBJ1-1; 7 bases fit TRBD1. CDR3 length equals 16 residues. From germline, CDR1 is SGHNT and CDR2 YYREEE (reference sequence). V was clipped by 0 bases and J by 1 base; unmatched bases: 6. Here the CDR3 DNA reads TGTGCCAGCAGCTTGGGAACAGGGGCGGGGAACACTGAAGCTTTCTTT. Translated: CASSLGTGAGNTEAFF.

This sequence joins TRBV10-2 and TRBJ2-7; 8 bases are a match to TRBD1. The CDR3 spans 14 residues. The trim removed 7 bases at V and 4 bases at J, leaving 9 bases unmatched. Germline assignment: CDR1 WSHSY and CDR2 SAAADI. The CDR3 region is CASTNRDRLYEQYF. As DNA, the CDR3 is TGCGCCAGCACGAACCGGGACAGGCTGTACGAGCAGTACTTC.

J is TRBJ2-3 and V is TRBV6-6; maybe TRBD2 (7 bases). The CDR3 consists of 15 residues. The germline V gene has CDR1 MNHNY and CDR2 SVGAGI (reference sequence). Trimming removed 1 base at V and 5 bases at J, with 13 bases between. As DNA, the CDR3 is TGTGCCAGCAGTTACTGGGGGGGCGTGGGAGATACGCAGTATTTT. Amino acids: CASSYWGGVGDTQYF.

V is TRBV5-8 and J is TRBJ2-3; 10 nucleotides line up with TRBD2. Germline V gene sequence: CDR1 SGHTS, CDR2 YDEGEE. The trim removed 2 bases at V and 3 bases at J, leaving 9 bases unmatched. This CDR3 spans 17 amino acids. Here the CDR3 DNA reads TGTGCCAGCAGCTTCCACCACCTAGCGGGGGTTACAGATACGCAGTATTTT. Encoded protein: CASSFHHLAGVTDTQYF.

This rearrangement joins TRBV5-1 to TRBJ2-5, with TRBD1 matching over 8 bases. V lost 4 bases, J lost 2 bases, and 4 bases stayed unmatched. The CDR3 runs to 14 residues. CDR1 SGHRS and CDR2 YFSETQ come from the germline V gene. The CDR3 DNA reads as TGCGCCAGCAGCCCGGGACAGGCGCAAGAGACCCAGTACTTC. Encoded protein: CASSPGQAQETQYF.

The CDR3 loop is CASSLWAGDSGNTIYF. The DNA of the CDR3 is TGTGCCAGCAGTTTATGGGCAGGGGACTCTGGAAACACCATATATTTT. The V gene is TRBV28, the J gene TRBJ1-3; D might be TRBD1 (6 bases). Trimming removed 0 bases at V and 0 bases at J, with 9 bases between. CDR1 and CDR2 (germline): MDHEN, SYDVKM. CDR3 length: 16 residues.

V is TRBV10-2 and J is TRBJ2-1; 7 positions agree with TRBD2. The CDR3 runs 13 residues. Trimming took 8 bases from V and 3 from J; bases not matched to a gene: 4. Germline CDR1 reads WSHSY; CDR2 reads SAAADI. CDR3 nucleotide sequence: TGCGCCAGCCAACTAGCGTACTACAATGAGCAGTTCTTC. Encoded protein: CASQLAYYNEQFF.